The 5 T cell receptor beta chains reported below all come from one sample, sequenced in a study of blood T cell repertoires in COVID-19. TCRdb's copy holds only in-frame clones and misses some; the assay was immunoSEQ multiplex PCR. The sample yields roughly 370,000 clones, more than 75% seen once. The sequenced material came from PBMCs or T cells enriched from blood (not recorded which). Every receptor here comes from a woman in her fifties or sixties who had recovered from COVID-19.

This clone appeared once. The V and J genes are TRBV3-1 (or the pseudogene TRBV3-2) and TRBJ1-6, with D perhaps TRBD1 (6 bases). V lost 1 base and J lost 7, with 11 bases in between. Germline CDR1 is LGHDT and CDR2 is YNNKEL (reference sequence). The CDR3 covers 15 residues. The CDR3 DNA reads as TGTGCCAGCAGCCAAGGGGGGCTAGGCAATTCACCCCTCCACTTT. Amino acids: CASSQGGLGNSPLHF.

This clone was found once. This sequence joins TRBV6-5 and TRBJ1-4, with D possibly matching TRBD1 (5 bases). This CDR3 contains 13 residues. V lost 8 bases, J lost 6 bases, and 13 bases lay in between. CDR1 and CDR2 (germline): MNHEY, SVGAGI. CDR3 sequence: CASGRDGYEKLFF. The DNA for the CDR3 is TGTGCCAGCGGGCGGGACGGGTATGAAAAACTGTTTTTT.

The chain couples TRBV6-5 to TRBJ1-2; D is uncertain. Germline CDR1 MNHEY, CDR2 SVGAGI. V was shortened by 7 bases and J by 4 bases, with 16 bases between the two germline ends. CDR3 size: 14 residues. The CDR3 nucleotides are TGTGCCAGCAAGATTACGCGGGCAGCCTATGGCTACACCTTC. This translates into CASKITRAAYGYTF.

This chain connects TRBV4-2 to TRBJ1-2, with 11 bases matching TRBD1. The CDR3 runs to 16 residues. Germline loops: CDR1 LGHNA, CDR2 YNFKEQ. Trimming removed 1 base from V and 3 bases from J; junction bases left unmatched: 4. Here the CDR3 DNA reads TGTGCCAGCAGCCAAGGGGACAGGGGGTTCGACTATGGCTACACCTTC. Its translation is CASSQGDRGFDYGYTF.

This clone was picked up a small number of times. The V call is TRBV2, the J call TRBJ1-5; D unresolved. V was shortened by 4 bases and J by 0 bases, with 7 bases between the two germline ends. From germline, CDR1 is SNHLY and CDR2 FYNNEI. The CDR3 loop spans 14 amino acids. CDR3 coding DNA: TGTGCCAGCAGTGGAGGGCATAGCAATCAGCCCCAGCATTTT. Translating it yields CASSGGHSNQPQHF.